The 32 T cell receptor beta chains below all came from one sample that was sequenced in a study of blood T cell repertoires in COVID-19. Sequenced by immunoSEQ multiplex PCR; TCRdb stores in-frame clones only, minus some. The sample records roughly 500,000 clones, roughly 87% being singletons. The sample consisted of peripheral blood. Receptors originate from a man between 18 and 29 years old with COVID-19, enrolled during active disease.

The chain recombines TRBV25-1 with TRBJ1-6, with 7 positions matching TRBD1. V lost 10 bases, J lost 4 bases, and 4 bases stayed unmatched. CDR1 is MGHDK and CDR2 is SYGVNS in the germline V gene. The CDR3 is 13 amino acids. CDR3: CATGDSYNSPLHF. Written as DNA, the CDR3 is TGTGCCACCGGGGACAGTTATAATTCACCCCTCCACTTT. The full variable domain, completed using reference TRBV25-1 and TRBJ1-6, is EADIYQTPRYLVIGTGKKITLECSQTMGHDKMYWYQQDPGMELHLIHYSYGVNSTEKGDLSSESTVSRIRTEHFPLTLESARPSHTSQYLCATGDSYNSPLHFGNGTRLTVT.

This chain links TRBV1 with TRBJ1-5. TRBV1 represents a pseudogene. The CDR3 length is 13 residues. The CDR3 reads CTSSQDRRQPQHF. The CDR3, as DNA: TGCACCAGCAGCCAAGATCGGAGGCAGCCCCAGCATTTT.

V and J are TRBV6-6 and TRBJ2-3, with D unresolved. The CDR3 sequence is 13 residues long. Germline assignment: CDR1 MNHNY and CDR2 SVGAGI (reference sequence). Trimming cost V 0 bases and J 4 bases, with 5 bases left between them. CDR3: CASSYSPADTQYF. Here the CDR3 DNA reads TGTGCCAGCAGTTACTCGCCGGCAGATACGCAGTATTTT.

The gene calls are TRBV27 and TRBJ2-1; the match to TRBD1 covers 9 bases. The germline V gene has CDR1 MNHEY and CDR2 SMNVEV (reference sequence). CDR3 length: 15 amino acids. The V gene end was trimmed by 0 bases and the J gene end by 7 bases; junction bases not matched to a gene: 4. This chain's CDR3 is CASSLSRDRANEQFF. CDR3 bases: TGTGCCAGCAGTTTATCGCGGGACAGGGCGAATGAGCAGTTCTTC.

The chain recombines TRBV6-4 with TRBJ2-1; 8 bases fit TRBD2. Germline assignment: CDR1 MRHNA and CDR2 SNTAGT. The V and J ends lost 0 bases and 7 bases, in that order; junction bases with no gene match: 5. The CDR3 has 15 amino acids. The CDR3 nucleotides read TGTGCCAGCAGTGACTCGAGCGGGAGCAATAATGAGCAGTTCTTC. It yields the protein CASSDSSGSNNEQFF.

The chain has TRBV13 and TRBJ1-1, with 7 bases aligning to TRBD1. The length of the CDR3 is 15 residues. After removal of 5 bases from V and 1 base from J, the junction contained 7 bases not matched to a gene. The germline V gene has CDR1 PRHDT and CDR2 FYEKMQ (reference sequence). As DNA, the CDR3 is TGTGCCAGCAGCAACGACAGGGCTCGGAACACTGAAGCTTTCTTT. Residues: CASSNDRARNTEAFF. Combining the CDR3 with reference TRBV13 and TRBJ1-1 gives the whole variable domain AAGVIQSPRHLIKEKRETATLKCYPIPRHDTVYWYQQGPGQDPQFLISFYEKMQSDKGSIPDRFSAQQFSDYHSELNMSSLELGDSALYFCASSNDRARNTEAFFGQGTRLTVV.

The chain links TRBV15 to TRBJ1-2; TRBD1 might be the D (5 bases). Trimming took 0 bases from V and 6 from J, leaving 14 bases between them. CDR3 length equals 15 residues. Germline CDR1 LNHNV, CDR2 YYDKDF (reference sequence). CDR3 in DNA: TGTGCCACCAGCAGAGATGGACAACCGGGGGATGGCTACACCTTC. It specifies CATSRDGQPGDGYTF.

The chain uses TRBV5-1 and TRBJ2-1, with TRBD2 matching over 10 bases. The CDR3 totals 16 residues. The trim removed 4 bases at V and 6 bases at J, leaving 10 bases unmatched. The V gene's germline CDR1 is SGHRS and CDR2 YFSETQ. CDR3 DNA: TGCGCCAGCAGCCCCCCGGCTAGCGGGGGCCCCAATGAGCAGTTCTTC. It specifies CASSPPASGGPNEQFF.

This chain connects TRBV5-4 to TRBJ2-1, with D maybe TRBD2 (6 bases). The V end was cut by 0 bases, the J end by 6 bases, with 10 bases between. Germline CDR1 SGHNT, CDR2 YYREEE (reference sequence). This CDR3 comprises 14 residues. For the CDR3, the DNA is TGTGCCAGCAGCTTGGCCGGGGGACTCAATGAGCAGTTCTTC. This codes for CASSLAGGLNEQFF.

This clone appeared once. This chain links TRBV5-1 with TRBJ2-7; a possible D gene is TRBD1 (6 bases). Germline CDR1 SGHRS, CDR2 YFSETQ. The V and J ends lost 4 bases and 6 bases respectively, with 11 bases between them. The CDR3 sequence is 12 residues long. The CDR3 sequence is CASSITGTEQYF. As DNA, the CDR3 is TGCGCCAGCAGCATAACAGGGACCGAGCAGTACTTC.

This clone showed up just once. The V and J genes are TRBV5-1 and TRBJ2-5; 7 nucleotides line up with TRBD2. Germline CDR1 SGHRS, CDR2 YFSETQ. V trimming: 4 bases; J trimming: 0 bases; junction bases outside the gene matches: 3. This CDR3 has 14 residues. The chain's CDR3 is CASSGLADQETQYF. CDR3 bases: TGCGCCAGCAGCGGCCTAGCGGACCAAGAGACCCAGTACTTC.

The rearrangement uses TRBV11-2 and TRBJ1-2, with D perhaps matching TRBD1 (5 bases). Germline V gene sequence: CDR1 SGHAT, CDR2 FQNNGV. V lost 6 bases to trimming and J lost 0 bases, with 11 bases between them. This CDR3 has 14 amino acids. CDR3 protein: CASSRQTTNYGYTF. CDR3 coding DNA: TGTGCCAGCAGTAGACAGACGACTAACTATGGCTACACCTTC.

This clone was found once. This chain connects TRBV24-1 to TRBJ1-1; D possibly corresponds to TRBD1 (6 bases). Looked up from germline, CDR1 is KGHDR and CDR2 is SFDVKD. V lost 4 bases and J lost 1, with 15 bases in between. This CDR3 spans 16 amino acids. This chain's CDR3 is CATSEGGRGKNTEAFF. CDR3 bases: TGTGCCACCAGTGAAGGGGGGAGGGGCAAGAACACTGAAGCTTTCTTT.

V is TRBV11-2 and J is TRBJ2-2; D remains ambiguous. The CDR3 length is 14 residues. Trimming removed 4 bases from V and 0 bases from J, with 6 bases in between. Germline lookup yields CDR1 SGHAT and CDR2 FQNNGV. As DNA, the CDR3 is TGTGCCAGCAGCTCGTTTCCGAACACCGGGGAGCTGTTTTTT. Its translation: CASSSFPNTGELFF.

This chain connects TRBV30 to TRBJ1-2; D gene ambiguous. This CDR3 contains 12 residues. Germline values: CDR1 GTSNPN, CDR2 SVGIG (reference sequence). V lost 4 bases, J lost 3 bases, and 9 bases lay in between. CDR3 protein: CAWTRGDYGYTF. CDR3 DNA: TGTGCCTGGACCCGGGGAGACTATGGCTACACCTTC.

This clone occurred a few times. The chain joins TRBV27 to TRBJ2-3; TRBD2 matches at 7 bases. Germline-derived CDR1 and CDR2 are MNHEY and SMNVEV (reference sequence). The CDR3 runs 17 residues. Trimming removed 0 bases from V and 3 bases from J; junction bases left unmatched: 9. CDR3 in DNA: TGTGCCAGCAGTTTATCGGTGGCGGGAGACGTAACAGATACGCAGTATTTT. It translates to CASSLSVAGDVTDTQYF.

The V gene is TRBV7-2, the J gene TRBJ2-2; TRBD2 is a possible D gene (6 bases). CDR1 and CDR2 from the germline V gene are SGHTA and FQGNSA. V dropped 4 bases and J dropped 7 bases, with 10 bases sitting between them. This CDR3 comprises 13 residues. This CDR3 is CASSSRLGGELFF. Written as DNA, the CDR3 is TGTGCCAGCAGCTCGCGACTAGGCGGGGAGCTGTTTTTT.

This clone has only one observation. The rearrangement joins TRBV14 to TRBJ2-7; 14 bases are shared with TRBD2. CDR1 and CDR2 (germline): SGHDN, FVKESK. The CDR3 is made up of 17 amino acids. Unmatched junction bases numbered 4, after V lost 1 base and J lost 2 bases. CDR3 sequence reads: CASSQVGTSGRTYEQYF. The CDR3 region has the DNA TGTGCCAGCAGCCAAGTGGGGACTAGCGGGAGAACCTACGAGCAGTACTTC. The full variable domain, completed using reference TRBV14 and TRBJ2-7, is EAGVTQFPSHSVIEKGQTVTLRCDPISGHDNLYWYRRVMGKEIKFLLHFVKESKQDESGMPNNRFLAERTGGTYSTLKVQPAELEDSGVYFCASSQVGTSGRTYEQYFGPGTRLTVT.

This chain connects TRBV6-5 to TRBJ2-1; D perhaps matches TRBD2 (6 bases). V gave up 4 bases and J gave up 8 bases, with 18 bases separating them. The length of the CDR3 is 15 residues. Per germline, CDR1 MNHEY and CDR2 SVGAGI. The chain's CDR3 is CASSSENLASDEQFF. In DNA form, the CDR3 reads TGTGCCAGCAGTTCCGAAAATCTGGCTAGCGATGAGCAGTTCTTC.

This clone has just one count. The chain joins TRBV12-3 or TRBV12-4 to TRBJ1-2, with a tentative D call TRBD1 (5 bases). The CDR3 length is 13 residues. The V end lost 3 bases, the J end lost 2 bases, and 7 bases lay between the germline ends. Here the CDR3 DNA reads TGTGCCAGCAGTTTGACAGTCAACTATGGCTACACCTTC. It specifies CASSLTVNYGYTF.

Comment on this clone: Other DNA variants within this sample encode the same CDR3. The V gene is TRBV6-5, the J gene TRBJ2-1; D not resolved. Germline V gene lookup returns CDR1 MNHEY and CDR2 SVGAGI. Trimming stripped 6 bases from V and 3 bases from J, with 3 bases between. This CDR3 contains 11 residues. The CDR3 DNA is TGTGCCAGCAGCCTCTACAATGAGCAGTTCTTC. Translated, it gives CASSLYNEQFF.

This sequence joins TRBV19 and TRBJ2-1, with unresolved D. V lost 4 bases, J lost 6 bases, and 10 bases lay in between. CDR1 is LNHDA, CDR2 SQIVND, per germline (reference sequence). The CDR3 has 13 residues. CDR3 sequence: CASSTVGGNEQFF. In DNA form, the CDR3 reads TGTGCCAGTAGTACGGTTGGCGGCAATGAGCAGTTCTTC.

This sequence joins TRBV19 and TRBJ1-4, with D possibly TRBD1 on 6 matching bases. Between the trimmed V and J ends, which lost 4 bases and 10 bases, there was a span of 13 bases. In germline, CDR1 is LNHDA, CDR2 SQIVND (reference sequence). The CDR3 is made up of 13 amino acids. Here the CDR3 DNA reads TGTGCCAGTAGTACCCACAGGGACGGAAAACTGTTTTTT. Translated, it gives CASSTHRDGKLFF.

This sequence joins TRBV11-3 and TRBJ1-4, with D perhaps matching TRBD1 (5 bases). The CDR3 is 15 residues long. Germline V gene data show CDR1 as SGHNT and CDR2 as YENEEA. V lost 0 bases and J lost 0, with 5 bases in between. CDR3 protein: CASSLEQATNEKLFF. CDR3 coding DNA: TGTGCCAGCAGCTTAGAACAGGCAACTAATGAAAAACTGTTTTTT.

The V and J genes are TRBV19 and TRBJ1-1, with 8 positions matching TRBD1. The germline gives CDR1 LNHDA, CDR2 SQIVND (reference sequence). This CDR3 is built from 15 residues. The ends lost 7 bases at V and 5 bases at J; junction bases unmatched: 12. Here the CDR3 DNA reads TGTGCCAGTACCTTCCGAAAGACAGGGGAAACTGAAGCTTTCTTT. The encoded protein is CASTFRKTGETEAFF.

This sequence joins TRBV19 and TRBJ1-1; 8 bases are shared with TRBD1. Losses at the gene ends were 7 bases for V and 4 bases for J; bases not matched to a gene: 8. The CDR3 runs to 14 residues. Per the germline V gene, CDR1 is LNHDA and CDR2 is SQIVND (reference sequence). CDR3 sequence reads: CASTLTGGSTEAFF. The CDR3 region has the DNA TGTGCCAGTACCCTCACAGGGGGAAGCACTGAAGCTTTCTTT.

The rearrangement links TRBV13 to TRBJ1-5, with D hard to call. The CDR3 runs to 13 residues. CDR1 and CDR2 from the germline V gene are PRHDT and FYEKMQ (reference sequence). The V gene lost 5 bases and the J gene lost 2 bases, with 7 bases spanning the gap. The CDR3 DNA is TGTGCCAGCAGCCGGGAGGGCAATCAGCCCCAGCATTTT. Translation: CASSREGNQPQHF. The variable domain in full, with the rest retrieved from reference TRBV13 and TRBJ1-5, is AAGVIQSPRHLIKEKRETATLKCYPIPRHDTVYWYQQGPGQDPQFLISFYEKMQSDKGSIPDRFSAQQFSDYHSELNMSSLELGDSALYFCASSREGNQPQHFGDGTRLSIL.

The V gene is TRBV5-6, the J gene TRBJ1-3; the D is unclear. Trimming removed 2 bases from V and 4 bases from J, with 10 bases in between. Germline V lookup: CDR1 SGHDT, CDR2 YYEEEE. The length of the CDR3 is 14 residues. CDR3 bases: TGTGCCAGCAGCTTATGGGGAGCCGGAAACACCATATATTTT. It yields the protein CASSLWGAGNTIYF.

V usage is TRBV19 and J usage is TRBJ1-6, with 7 bases that match TRBD1. Germline trimming cut 5 bases from V and 5 bases from J; bases unmatched to any gene: 6. Germline V gene sequence: CDR1 LNHDA, CDR2 SQIVND (reference sequence). This CDR3 is 15 amino acids long. The CDR3 sequence: CASSFLGQDNSPLHF. In nucleotides, the CDR3 is TGTGCCAGTAGTTTCTTAGGACAGGATAATTCACCCCTCCACTTT.

This clone was observed a handful of times. The V gene is TRBV24-1, the J gene TRBJ2-3; TRBD2 aligns across 14 bases. The CDR3 is 17 amino acids. Germline-derived CDR1 and CDR2 are KGHDR and SFDVKD. V shed 3 bases, J shed 6 bases, and the junction held 7 bases outside the gene matches. CDR3 in amino acids: CATSDRTSGRPSDTQYF. CDR3 nucleotide sequence: TGTGCCACCAGTGATCGGACTAGCGGGAGGCCCTCGGATACGCAGTATTTT.

V and J are TRBV5-4 and TRBJ2-7, with 7 nucleotides matching TRBD1. The CDR3 runs 14 residues. Trimming cost V 4 bases and J 3 bases; bases outside gene matches: 7. CDR1 is SGHNT, CDR2 YYREEE, per germline (reference sequence). The CDR3 is CASSTLGGGYEQYF. The CDR3 bases are TGTGCCAGCAGCACCCTAGGGGGCGGCTACGAGCAGTACTTC.

The chain combines TRBV27 with TRBJ1-1, with D unresolved. The CDR3 is 13 residues long. The V gene's germline CDR1 is MNHEY and CDR2 SMNVEV (reference sequence). V was cut by 2 bases and J by 10 bases, with 14 bases left in between. The CDR3 DNA is TGTGCCAGCAGTTTAGGACTCGGACGAAGAGCTTTCTTT. Amino acid sequence: CASSLGLGRRAFF.